The present entry profiles one T cell receptor (beta chain) with its context. Germline trimming cut 1 base from V and 4 bases from J; bases unmatched to any gene: 6. The germline CDR1 and CDR2 sequences are MNHEY and SVGAGI. This CDR3 comprises 15 residues. This sample was taken from a study of technical replicates of blood from four donors. Method: immunoSEQ multiplex PCR; TCRdb's copy keeps in-frame clones and lacks some. This table holds roughly 100,000 clones, 96% found once. The source material was T cells isolated from PBMCs. The rearrangement joins TRBV6-5 to TRBJ1-2; 7 bases are a match to TRBD1. This clonotype originated in a human donor in good health. The CDR3 bases are TGTGCCAGCAGTTACTTGGAGACAGGGAGCTATGGCTACACCTTC. This sequence encodes CASSYLETGSYGYTF.